What follows are 14 T cell receptor beta chains derived from one specimen sequenced in a study of blood T cells in healthy people across ages. A second roughly 7 to 11 cycle PCR used barcoded and J-beta primers. TCRdb reanalysed the 5' RACE reads using MiXCR and keeps one entry per CDR3 protein. The sample lists 850,000 to 1,000,000 distinct CDR3 sequences; about 51% were seen once. Sequencing used blood. The source of these receptors is a woman aged 55-70 years in good health.

This chain connects TRBV27 to TRBJ2-5; a weak D match, TRBD1 (6 bases). The ends were cut back, 3 bases at V and 5 bases at J, with 16 bases in the middle. Germline-derived CDR1 and CDR2 are MNHEY and SMNVEV (reference sequence). The CDR3 contains 15 residues. This CDR3 reads CASSFAGDKSETQYF. CDR3 bases: TGTGCCAGCAGTTTTGCAGGGGACAAGTCGGAGACCCAGTACTTC.

V and J are TRBV30 and TRBJ2-3; a weak D match, TRBD1 (6 bases). V lost 0 bases and J 3 bases, leaving 7 bases between the germline ends. The germline V gene has CDR1 GTSNPN and CDR2 SVGIG (reference sequence). The CDR3 length is 13 residues. The CDR3 here is CAWSVDRTDTQYF. In DNA, the CDR3 is TGTGCCTGGAGTGTAGACAGGACAGATACGCAGTATTTT.

The chain couples TRBV12-3 or TRBV12-4 to TRBJ2-1, with D perhaps matching TRBD2 (6 bases). V lost 7 bases, J lost 6 bases, and 19 bases lay in between. The CDR3 consists of 15 residues. Written as DNA, the CDR3 is TGTGCCAGCAATAACCGGGAGCTACGCTCCAATGAGCAGTTCTTC. Its protein is CASNNRELRSNEQFF.

In the case of this clonotype: With a much larger clone just one base away, this may be a read error. The J gene is TRBJ2-7, the V gene TRBV2; D could derive from TRBD1 or TRBD2 (5 bases each). V lost 3 bases to trimming and J lost 12 bases, with 15 bases between them. The CDR3 runs to 12 residues. Germline values: CDR1 SNHLY, CDR2 FYNNEI. The CDR3 sequence is CASSDGGPARYF. In DNA, the CDR3 is TGTGCCAGCAGTGATGGGGGACCAGCTCGGTACTTC.

The chain has TRBV20-1 and TRBJ2-1; 9 bases are shared with TRBD2. With V trimmed by 1 base and J by 8 bases, 9 bases remained unmatched. Germline assignment: CDR1 DFQATT and CDR2 SNEGSKA (reference sequence). The length of the CDR3 is 15 residues. DNA for the CDR3: TGCAGTGCTAGAGTCCCCTTAGCGGGAGTGGATGAGCAGTTCTTC. The encoded protein is CSARVPLAGVDEQFF.

Remarks on this clonotype: One junction end disagrees with the germline gene, perhaps due to a read error. The chain uses TRBV2 and TRBJ2-7, with D possibly matching TRBD2 (6 bases). This CDR3 has 12 residues. Looked up from germline, CDR1 is SNHLY and CDR2 is FYNNEI. CDR3 DNA: TGTGTCAGCAGGTTGGGGGGAAACGAGCAGTACTTC. Translating gives CVSRLGGNEQYF.

V gene TRBV15 combines with J gene TRBJ2-4; D unresolved. The CDR3 extends over 13 amino acids. V was cut by 1 base and J by 11 bases, with 12 bases left in between. The germline V gene encodes CDR1 LNHNV and CDR2 YYDKDF (reference sequence). In DNA form, the CDR3 reads TGTGCCACCAGCAGAGCGGAAGGCAGCCTTCAGTACTTC. Its protein product is CATSRAEGSLQYF. Looking up the rest from reference TRBV15 and TRBJ2-4 gives the full variable domain: DAMVIQNPRYQVTQFGKPVTLSCSQTLNHNVMYWYQQKSSQAPKLLFHYYDKDFNNEADTPDNFQSRRPNTSFCFLDIRSPGLGDTAMYLCATSRAEGSLQYFGAGTRLSVL.

The genes are TRBV20-1 and TRBJ2-7; D unclear. The CDR3 covers 14 residues. V was pared by 7 bases and J by 2 bases, with 18 bases between. Germline V gene data show CDR1 as DFQATT and CDR2 as SNEGSKA (reference sequence). In nucleotides, the CDR3 is TGCAGTGTTAATTCCGGACCCCGGCCCTACGAGCAGTACTTC. Residues: CSVNSGPRPYEQYF.

The chain is built from TRBV7-3 and TRBJ1-6, with D hard to call. The CDR3 covers 14 residues. V was shortened by 1 base and J by 8 bases, with 9 bases between the two germline ends. Germline values: CDR1 SGHTA, CDR2 FQGTGA. The CDR3 loop reads CASSLSSTYSPLHF. The CDR3 bases are TGTGCCAGCAGCTTAAGCAGTACCTATTCACCCCTCCACTTT.

This chain connects TRBV12-5 to TRBJ2-1; D is uncertain. The CDR3 sequence is 14 residues long. V was trimmed by 1 base and J by 3 bases, leaving 7 bases between them. CDR1 is LGHNT and CDR2 is FRNRAP in the germline V gene. CDR3 sequence reads: CASGLGQDYNEQFF. The CDR3 DNA is TGTGCTAGTGGTTTGGGTCAGGACTACAATGAGCAGTTCTTC. Combining the CDR3 with reference TRBV12-5 and TRBJ2-1 gives the whole variable domain DARVTQTPRHKVTEMGQEVTMRCQPILGHNTVFWYRQTMMQGLELLAYFRNRAPLDDSGMPKDRFSAEMPDATLATLKIQPSEPRDSAVYFCASGLGQDYNEQFFGPGTRLTVL.

The chain couples TRBV12-3 or TRBV12-4 to TRBJ1-1; D not resolved. V shed 9 bases and J shed 11 bases, with 19 bases lying between them. The CDR3 spans 12 residues. CDR3 in DNA: TGTGCCAGTAGTCCCGGTGGCCAAAGGGCTTTCTTT. Amino acid sequence: CASSPGGQRAFF.

This chain joins TRBV6-1 and TRBJ2-7; D perhaps matches TRBD1 (5 bases). The CDR3 totals 14 residues. Germline V gives CDR1 MNHNS, CDR2 SASEGT. The ends were cut back, 6 bases at V and 3 bases at J, with 15 bases in the middle. The CDR3 sequence is CASSETGWGYEQYF. The CDR3 DNA reads TGTGCCAGCAGCGAAACAGGATGGGGCTACGAGCAGTACTTC.

This chain uses TRBV12-3 or TRBV12-4 with TRBJ1-2; D gene unclear. Trimming removed 3 bases from V and 8 bases from J, with 13 bases in between. The CDR3 length is 13 residues. The CDR3 DNA reads as TGTGCCAGCAGTTTGGCCGGGCATCTCGGCTACACCTTC. Protein: CASSLAGHLGYTF.

The rearrangement uses TRBV4-1 and TRBJ1-2, with unresolved D. This CDR3 has 14 residues. Germline loops: CDR1 MGHRA, CDR2 YSYEKL. Trimming left V 3 bases short and J 8 bases short, with 16 bases between. CDR3 in amino acids: CASSQRGMGEGYTF. The DNA of the CDR3 is TGCGCCAGCAGCCAGCGGGGAATGGGAGAAGGCTACACCTTC.